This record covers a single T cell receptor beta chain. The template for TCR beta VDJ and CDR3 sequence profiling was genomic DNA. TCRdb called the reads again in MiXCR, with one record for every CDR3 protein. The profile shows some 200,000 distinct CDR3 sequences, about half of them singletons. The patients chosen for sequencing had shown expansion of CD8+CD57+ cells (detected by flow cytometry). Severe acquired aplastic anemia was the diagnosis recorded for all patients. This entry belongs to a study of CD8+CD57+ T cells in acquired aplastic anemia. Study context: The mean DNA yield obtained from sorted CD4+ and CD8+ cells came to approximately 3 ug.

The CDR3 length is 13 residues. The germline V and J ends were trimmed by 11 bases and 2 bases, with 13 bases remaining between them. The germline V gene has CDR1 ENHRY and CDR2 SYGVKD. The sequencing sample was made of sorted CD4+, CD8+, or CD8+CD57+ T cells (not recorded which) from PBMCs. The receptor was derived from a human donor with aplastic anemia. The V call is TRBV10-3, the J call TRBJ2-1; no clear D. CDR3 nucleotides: TGTGCCTCCGAGGATACCACCTACAATGAGCAGTTCTTC. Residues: CASEDTTYNEQFF.